The rows below give T cell receptor beta chains drawn from one sample of a study of blood T cell repertoires in COVID-19. Data came from immunoSEQ multiplex PCR; TCRdb stores just in-frame clones and leaves some out. The repertoire holds about 310,000 clones, with 80% to 90% as singletons. The sequenced sample consisted of PBMCs or T cells enriched from blood (not recorded which). These receptors were taken from a woman aged 18 to 35 who had recovered from COVID-19. The CDR3 runs from the conserved cysteine through the conserved F or W. The D gene is left open where the match is weak. Not every row has a clone size; where given, it reads once, few, many or a size class.

V gene,D gene,J gene,clone size,CDR3 protein
TRBV6-5,NA,TRBJ2-7,NA,CASAASYEQYF
TRBV11-2,NA,TRBJ1-2,once,CASSLDRVLGQISGYTF
TRBV19,TRBD1,TRBJ2-3,NA,CASSIGMGQGIADTQYF
TRBV29-1,TRBD1,TRBJ1-1,NA,CSVEPRGRRTTEAFF
TRBV7-2,TRBD2,TRBJ2-7,NA,CASRHSSGGDSYEQYF
TRBV29-1,NA,TRBJ1-5,once,CSVSAGGNQPQHF
TRBV28,NA,TRBJ1-2,NA,CTSSTDYGYTF
TRBV27,TRBD1,TRBJ1-6,NA,CASSQQGYYNSPLHF
TRBV2,TRBD1,TRBJ2-1,few,CASRIQTGGYNEQFF
TRBV9,NA,TRBJ2-3,NA,CASSVLSTSTDTQYF
TRBV27,TRBD1,TRBJ2-1,NA,CASGPGQRINEQFF
TRBV5-1,TRBD1,TRBJ1-4,NA,CATKTLPGQSNEKLFF
TRBV28,NA,TRBJ1-3,NA,CASSLPTRGGNTIYF
TRBV6-1,TRBD2,TRBJ2-3,NA,CASSVRAGGSTDTQYF
TRBV5-1,NA,TRBJ2-2,NA,CASSEDRTGELFF
TRBV3-1/TRBV3-2,NA,TRBJ2-5,NA,CASSQEGRETQYF
TRBV5-1,NA,TRBJ2-7,once,CASSLGPGGLGLYEQYF
TRBV2,TRBD1,TRBJ2-2,NA,CASRAGGQTGELFF
TRBV25-1,NA,TRBJ1-6,NA,CASSPHTGTPLHF
TRBV6-5,TRBD1,TRBJ1-6,NA,CASRDRGRVKGPLHF
TRBV27,NA,TRBJ1-2,NA,CASSLTEDYGYTF
TRBV7-9,NA,TRBJ1-1,NA,CASSLVVNTEAFF
TRBV9,NA,TRBJ1-1,NA,CASSQRGGATEAFF
TRBV7-7,TRBD2,TRBJ2-5,NA,CASSPGLARETQYF